These 13 T cell receptor beta chains came from one sample sequenced in a study of blood T cell repertoires in COVID-19. The assay was immunoSEQ multiplex PCR, and TCRdb's table has in-frame clones only and misses some. The sample lists under 300,000 clones; around 90% were seen once. The sample consisted of peripheral blood. The receptors were gathered from a woman in her 40s who had recovered from COVID-19.

The gene calls are TRBV11-3 and TRBJ2-1; possible D gene TRBD2, 6 bases. This CDR3 is 14 amino acids long. The V gene lost 5 bases and the J gene lost 7 bases, with 15 bases spanning the gap. The germline V gene encodes CDR1 SGHNT and CDR2 YENEEA. CDR3 nucleotides: TGTGCCAGCAGCCCCCCCGGGAGTATAAATGAGCAGTTCTTC. It encodes CASSPPGSINEQFF.

The rearrangement links TRBV7-3 to TRBJ2-7, with 8 nucleotides matching TRBD1. Trimming at V came to 5 bases and at J to 0 bases, leaving 3 bases not matched to a gene. This CDR3 is 14 amino acids long. Germline CDR1 is SGHTA and CDR2 is FQGTGA. CDR3 residues: CASSPGTGSYEQYF. The CDR3 DNA follows: TGTGCCAGCAGCCCCGGGACAGGCTCCTACGAGCAGTACTTC.

This chain joins TRBV15 and TRBJ2-1, with TRBD1 identical over 11 bases. J lost 4 bases, V lost 2 bases, and 10 bases had no gene match. The CDR3 totals 18 residues. CDR1 is LNHNV and CDR2 is YYDKDF in the germline V gene (reference sequence). CDR3 residues: CATSRLRTGGAEYNEQFF. The CDR3 DNA is TGTGCCACCAGCAGACTCCGGACAGGGGGCGCAGAATACAATGAGCAGTTCTTC. The full variable domain, its missing parts supplied by reference TRBV15 and TRBJ2-1, is DAMVIQNPRYQVTQFGKPVTLSCSQTLNHNVMYWYQQKSSQAPKLLFHYYDKDFNNEADTPDNFQSRRPNTSFCFLDIRSPGLGDTAMYLCATSRLRTGGAEYNEQFFGPGTRLTVL.

The chain carries TRBV5-6 and TRBJ2-7; TRBD2 matches at 14 bases. CDR1 SGHDT and CDR2 YYEEEE come from the germline V gene. Trimming removed 0 bases from V and 6 bases from J; junction bases left unmatched: 5. CDR3 length: 16 residues. DNA for the CDR3: TGTGCCAGCAGCTTGGGACTAGCGGGAGGGATTGGCGAGCAGTACTTC. Protein product: CASSLGLAGGIGEQYF.

The chain uses TRBV21-1 and TRBJ2-3; TRBD2 is taken as the D call from the table, unchecked against the DNA. TRBV21-1 is shown as a pseudogene. The CDR3 has 15 residues. This chain's CDR3 is CASSNVAASTDTQYF. CDR3 sequence (DNA): TGTGCCAGCAGCAACGTGGCGGCCTCCACAGATACGCAGTATTTT.

The chain employs TRBV6-1 and TRBJ2-3; 9 bases map to TRBD2. The trim removed 4 bases at V and 4 bases at J, leaving 9 bases unmatched. Germline-derived CDR1 and CDR2 are MNHNS and SASEGT. The CDR3 sequence is 16 residues long. CDR3 protein: CASSVTSGHYSDTQYF. CDR3 nucleotide sequence: TGTGCCAGCAGTGTAACTAGCGGGCATTATTCAGATACGCAGTATTTT.

The chain uses TRBV14 and TRBJ2-5; 7 bases map to TRBD1. The CDR3 covers 18 residues. J was trimmed by 1 base and V by 3 bases; bases with no gene match: 14. Germline CDR1 SGHDN, CDR2 FVKESK. The CDR3 DNA follows: TGTGCCAGCAGCCAGTACCTTTCATCGACAGGGTTCCAAGAGACCCAGTACTTC. Amino acids: CASSQYLSSTGFQETQYF.

This sequence joins TRBV11-3 and TRBJ2-5, with unresolved D. V was cut by 5 bases and J by 4 bases, with 17 bases left in between. Germline lookup yields CDR1 SGHNT and CDR2 YENEEA. CDR3 length: 15 residues. CDR3 nucleotides: TGTGCCAGCAGCCCCCCAACTCTGACGGGAGAGACCCAGTACTTC. It yields the protein CASSPPTLTGETQYF.

This clone came up a few times. The J gene is TRBJ2-5, the V gene TRBV5-1; D gene uncertain. In germline, CDR1 is SGHRS, CDR2 YFSETQ. Trimming took 0 bases from V and 2 from J, leaving 8 bases between them. The CDR3 has 14 amino acids. The DNA for the CDR3 is TGCGCCAGCAGCTTGGCCTTACAGCAAGAGACCCAGTACTTC. It is translated as CASSLALQQETQYF.

The CDR3 nucleotides are TGTGCCAGCAGCACCCTAGCGGGAGGGCCGAATGAGCAGTTCTTC. Encoded protein: CASSTLAGGPNEQFF. This chain links TRBV7-3 with TRBJ2-1; 12 nucleotides agree with TRBD2. V lost 5 bases to trimming and J lost 7 bases; unmatched junction nucleotides: 6. Germline V gene sequence: CDR1 SGHTA, CDR2 FQGTGA. CDR3 length: 15 amino acids.

J is TRBJ2-1 and V is TRBV7-9; 11 nucleotides match TRBD2. Per germline, CDR1 SEHNR and CDR2 FQNEAQ (reference sequence). V trimming: 4 bases; J trimming: 2 bases; junction bases outside the gene matches: 1. There are 15 residues in the CDR3. In DNA, the CDR3 is TGTGCCAGCAGCTCGACTAGCGGGACCTACAATGAGCAGTTCTTC. Its translation is CASSSTSGTYNEQFF.

The CDR3 DNA is TGCAGCGTTGAGACTAGCTCTGGGGCCAACGTCCTGACTTTC. It is translated as CSVETSSGANVLTF. V gene TRBV29-1 combines with J gene TRBJ2-6, with D maybe TRBD2 (6 bases). The CDR3 runs 14 residues. Germline CDR1 reads SQVTM; CDR2 reads ANQGSEA. V gave up 3 bases and J gave up 0 bases, with 6 bases separating them.

The chain joins TRBV11-3 to TRBJ2-1, with D perhaps matching TRBD2 (5 bases). CDR1 and CDR2 from the germline V gene are SGHNT and YENEEA. The CDR3 runs 13 residues. The V end lost 1 base, the J end lost 9 bases, and 10 bases lay between the germline ends. The CDR3 nucleotides read TGTGCCAGCAGCTTAGGCCCTACTAGTGAGCAGTTCTTC. This codes for CASSLGPTSEQFF.